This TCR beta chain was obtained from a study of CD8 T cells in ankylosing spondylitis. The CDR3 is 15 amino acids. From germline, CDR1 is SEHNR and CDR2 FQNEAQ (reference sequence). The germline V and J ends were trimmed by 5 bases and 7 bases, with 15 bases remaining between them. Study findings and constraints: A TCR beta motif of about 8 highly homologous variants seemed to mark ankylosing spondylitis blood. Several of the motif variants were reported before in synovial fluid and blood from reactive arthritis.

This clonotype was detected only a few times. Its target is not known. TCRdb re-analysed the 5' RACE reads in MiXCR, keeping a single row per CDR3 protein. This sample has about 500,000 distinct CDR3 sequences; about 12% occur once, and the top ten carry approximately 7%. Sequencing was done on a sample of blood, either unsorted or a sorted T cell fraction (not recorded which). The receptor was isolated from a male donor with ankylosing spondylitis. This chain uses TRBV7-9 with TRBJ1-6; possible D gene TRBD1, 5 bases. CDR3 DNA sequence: TGTGCCAGCAGCACCCGACAGTCCGCGAATTCACCCCTCCACTTT. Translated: CASSTRQSANSPLHF.